Listed below are T cell receptor beta chains from one sample, sequenced in a study of T cell responses to AZD1222 COVID-19 vaccine. Sequencing was performed with immunoSEQ multiplex PCR; in TCRdb, only in-frame clones are kept and a portion is missing. The sample lists over 100,000 clones, about 88% occurring once. Sequences were derived from peripheral blood, sampled on day 0 of AZD1222 vaccination. Receptors originate from an adult in good health. The CDR3 runs from the conserved cysteine through the conserved F or W. A D gene is named only where the DNA matches it firmly. Not all rows give a size; the values are once, few, many and, for expanded clones, a class.

CDR3 length: 15
clone size: .
D gene: .
J gene: TRBJ1-2
V gene: TRBV7-9
CDR3 DNA: TGTGCCAGCAGCTTAGGGGGCGGGCAGGGGCATGGCTACACCTTC
CDR3 protein: CASSLGGGQGHGYTF

CDR3 length: 15
clone size: .
D gene: .
J gene: TRBJ2-2
V gene: TRBV19
CDR3 DNA: TGTGCCAGTATTGCCCCTGGACTTTTCACCGGGGAGCTGTTTTTT
CDR3 protein: CASIAPGLFTGELFF

CDR3 length: 13
clone size: .
D gene: .
J gene: TRBJ1-2
V gene: TRBV6-5
CDR3 DNA: TGTGCCAGCAGTCCCGGTGTCGGGCTAGGCTACACCTTC
CDR3 protein: CASSPGVGLGYTF

CDR3 length: 19
clone size: .
D gene: TRBD2
J gene: TRBJ2-1
V gene: TRBV19
CDR3 DNA: TGTGCCAGTAGTCCTAGGGCTAGCGGGATTACCCACTCCTACAATGAGCAGTTCTTC
CDR3 protein: CASSPRASGITHSYNEQFF

CDR3 length: 18
clone size: few
D gene: .
J gene: TRBJ2-2
V gene: TRBV19
CDR3 DNA: TGTGCCAGCCGCAGATTGGGACTTAGCGCGGGTCGGGCCGGGGAGCTGTTTTTT
CDR3 protein: CASRRLGLSAGRAGELFF

CDR3 length: 15
clone size: .
D gene: TRBD1
J gene: TRBJ1-1
V gene: TRBV3-1/TRBV3-2
CDR3 DNA: TGTGCCAGCAGCCGCAGACAGGGGATGGGCACTGAAGCTTTCTTT
CDR3 protein: CASSRRQGMGTEAFF

CDR3 length: 16
clone size: .
D gene: TRBD2
J gene: TRBJ2-3
V gene: TRBV24-1
CDR3 DNA: TGTGCCACCAATAGCGGGAGGGCCTCGGATTTAGATACGCAGTATTTT
CDR3 protein: CATNSGRASDLDTQYF

CDR3 length: 17
clone size: .
D gene: .
J gene: TRBJ2-4
V gene: TRBV18
CDR3 DNA: TGTGCCAGCTCCCTTATTACAGGGATGTTGGCAAAAGACATTCAGTACTTC
CDR3 protein: CASSLITGMLAKDIQYF

CDR3 length: 9
clone size: few
D gene: .
J gene: TRBJ1-2
V gene: TRBV20-1
CDR3 DNA: TGCAGTGCCTGGGAGGGCTACACCTTC
CDR3 protein: CSAWEGYTF

CDR3 length: 18
clone size: .
D gene: .
J gene: TRBJ2-1
V gene: TRBV5-6
CDR3 DNA: TGTGCCAGCAGCTTGTCTTTGATTGGGGGCGGGCGGTACAATGAGCAGTTCTTC
CDR3 protein: CASSLSLIGGGRYNEQFF

CDR3 length: 15
clone size: .
D gene: .
J gene: TRBJ1-3
V gene: TRBV30
CDR3 DNA: TGTGCCTGGAGCGCCCGACTGAGCTCTGGAAACACCATATATTTT
CDR3 protein: CAWSARLSSGNTIYF

CDR3 length: 14
clone size: .
D gene: .
J gene: TRBJ2-5
V gene: TRBV5-8
CDR3 DNA: TGTGCCAGCAGCTTCGACCGAGGGATCGAGACCCAGTACTTC
CDR3 protein: CASSFDRGIETQYF

CDR3 length: 14
clone size: .
D gene: .
J gene: TRBJ2-3
V gene: TRBV5-6
CDR3 DNA: TGTGCCAGCAGCCCTTGGGCGGAGGCGGATACGCAGTATTTT
CDR3 protein: CASSPWAEADTQYF

CDR3 length: 14
clone size: once
D gene: .
J gene: TRBJ2-6
V gene: TRBV6-5
CDR3 DNA: TGTGCCAGCAGTTTTAAGATTGGGGCCAACGTCCTGACTTTC
CDR3 protein: CASSFKIGANVLTF

CDR3 length: 14
clone size: .
D gene: TRBD1
J gene: TRBJ1-1
V gene: TRBV5-1
CDR3 DNA: TGCGCCAGCAGCTTTGACAGGGCGGGGACTGAAGCTTTCTTT
CDR3 protein: CASSFDRAGTEAFF

CDR3 length: 13
clone size: .
D gene: .
J gene: TRBJ2-7
V gene: TRBV5-1
CDR3 DNA: TGCGCCAGCAGCCTGGACAGATACTACGAGCAGTACTTC
CDR3 protein: CASSLDRYYEQYF

CDR3 length: 13
clone size: .
D gene: .
J gene: TRBJ1-5
V gene: TRBV6-5
CDR3 DNA: TGTGCCAGCCGCCACTACAGCAATCAGCCCCAGCATTTT
CDR3 protein: CASRHYSNQPQHF

CDR3 length: 16
clone size: once
D gene: TRBD1
J gene: TRBJ1-3
V gene: TRBV19
CDR3 DNA: TGTGCCAGTAGTAGAGATCAGGGGGGCTCTGGAAACACCATATATTTT
CDR3 protein: CASSRDQGGSGNTIYF

CDR3 length: 14
clone size: few
D gene: TRBD2
J gene: TRBJ2-5
V gene: TRBV18
CDR3 DNA: TGTGCCAGCTCACCCGCCGGGGGGGCAGAGACCCAGTACTTC
CDR3 protein: CASSPAGGAETQYF

CDR3 length: 17
clone size: .
D gene: TRBD1
J gene: TRBJ1-2
V gene: TRBV7-2
CDR3 DNA: TGTGCCAGCAGCTTAGCTGGAGTTAGGCAGGGGGGCTATGGCTACACCTTC
CDR3 protein: CASSLAGVRQGGYGYTF

CDR3 length: 16
clone size: .
D gene: TRBD1
J gene: TRBJ2-7
V gene: TRBV5-4
CDR3 DNA: TGTGCCAGCAGCTTGAGGCGACAGGGGGCGAGGTACGAGCAGTACTTC
CDR3 protein: CASSLRRQGARYEQYF

CDR3 length: 15
clone size: .
D gene: .
J gene: TRBJ2-3
V gene: TRBV27
CDR3 DNA: TGTGCCAGCAGTCTGGGGACTTACTACACAGATACGCAGTATTTT
CDR3 protein: CASSLGTYYTDTQYF

CDR3 length: 14
clone size: .
D gene: .
J gene: TRBJ1-5
V gene: TRBV10-3
CDR3 DNA: TGTGCCATCAGGGATACAGGCAGCAATCAGCCCCAGCATTTT
CDR3 protein: CAIRDTGSNQPQHF

CDR3 length: 18
clone size: .
D gene: TRBD1
J gene: TRBJ1-1
V gene: TRBV28
CDR3 DNA: TGTGCCAGCAGTCCTCGCCCATCCGGGACAGGGGGTCGGACTGAAGCTTTCTTT
CDR3 protein: CASSPRPSGTGGRTEAFF

CDR3 length: 14
clone size: .
D gene: .
J gene: TRBJ2-5
V gene: TRBV11-3
CDR3 DNA: TGTGCCAGCAGTCGAAGTGGGTCACAAGAGACCCAGTACTTC
CDR3 protein: CASSRSGSQETQYF

CDR3 length: 14
clone size: .
D gene: .
J gene: TRBJ1-2
V gene: TRBV6-5
CDR3 DNA: TGTGCCAGCAGTTACTCGGGCAGGGGCGGGGGCTACACCTTC
CDR3 protein: CASSYSGRGGGYTF

CDR3 length: 17
clone size: .
D gene: .
J gene: TRBJ1-1
V gene: TRBV19
CDR3 DNA: TGTGCCAGTAGTATTCTCGGGACTTCAATGGGGGACACTGAAGCTTTCTTT
CDR3 protein: CASSILGTSMGDTEAFF

CDR3 length: 16
clone size: .
D gene: TRBD2
J gene: TRBJ2-2
V gene: TRBV5-4
CDR3 DNA: TGTGCCAGCAGCAGGCAAGCGGGGACGAACACCGGGGAGCTGTTTTTT
CDR3 protein: CASSRQAGTNTGELFF

CDR3 length: 15
clone size: .
D gene: TRBD1
J gene: TRBJ1-6
V gene: TRBV19
CDR3 DNA: TGTGCCAGTAGTCTCGGACAGGGTGGTTCTTCACCCCTCCACTTT
CDR3 protein: CASSLGQGGSSPLHF

CDR3 length: 14
clone size: .
D gene: .
J gene: TRBJ2-3
V gene: TRBV24-1
CDR3 DNA: TGTGCCACCAGTACAGAACGAAGCACAGATACGCAGTATTTT
CDR3 protein: CATSTERSTDTQYF

CDR3 length: 16
clone size: few
D gene: TRBD2
J gene: TRBJ2-7
V gene: TRBV7-8
CDR3 DNA: TGTGCCAGCAGCTTACCGATAGCGGGGGGAATGAGGGAGCAGTACTTC
CDR3 protein: CASSLPIAGGMREQYF

CDR3 length: 16
clone size: .
D gene: TRBD2
J gene: TRBJ2-5
V gene: TRBV5-6
CDR3 DNA: TGTGCCAGCAGCTGGGGAGCGGGGCCCTGGTCAGGGACCCAGTACTTC
CDR3 protein: CASSWGAGPWSGTQYF

CDR3 length: 16
clone size: .
D gene: TRBD2
J gene: TRBJ2-3
V gene: TRBV28
CDR3 DNA: TGTGCCAGCAGTTTATGGGTTAGCGGGGGGACAGATACGCAGTATTTT
CDR3 protein: CASSLWVSGGTDTQYF

CDR3 length: 16
clone size: .
D gene: TRBD2
J gene: TRBJ2-1
V gene: TRBV7-3
CDR3 DNA: TGTGCCAGCAGCTTTTACGGGCTAGCGGACTACAATGAGCAGTTCTTC
CDR3 protein: CASSFYGLADYNEQFF

CDR3 length: 15
clone size: .
D gene: .
J gene: TRBJ1-1
V gene: TRBV5-1
CDR3 DNA: TGCGCCAGCAGCTTGGTAGCGACAGTAAACACTGAAGCTTTCTTT
CDR3 protein: CASSLVATVNTEAFF

CDR3 length: 14
clone size: once
D gene: TRBD2
J gene: TRBJ2-7
V gene: TRBV18
CDR3 DNA: TGTGCCAGCTCACCGGGGGGGTTCTCCTACGAGCAGTACTTC
CDR3 protein: CASSPGGFSYEQYF

CDR3 length: 13
clone size: .
D gene: .
J gene: TRBJ1-5
V gene: TRBV12-3/TRBV12-4
CDR3 DNA: TGTGCCAGCAGTCTAGCAGGGAATCAGCCCCAGCATTTT
CDR3 protein: CASSLAGNQPQHF

CDR3 length: 14
clone size: .
D gene: .
J gene: TRBJ2-6
V gene: TRBV7-2
CDR3 DNA: TGTGCCAGCAGCCTCCCCGCTGGGGCCAACGTCCTGACTTTC
CDR3 protein: CASSLPAGANVLTF

CDR3 length: 17
clone size: once
D gene: .
J gene: TRBJ2-1
V gene: TRBV9
CDR3 DNA: TGTGCCAGCAGCGCCCGAGGGGGCGGGAGTCTAAAAAATGAGCAGTTCTTC
CDR3 protein: CASSARGGGSLKNEQFF